Sequencing of this TCR beta chain was carried out in a study of blood T cell repertoires in COVID-19. The overall study: Donors in the United States, Italy and Spain gave samples during acute or convalescent COVID-19. The cDNA or gDNA used as material had been derived from T cells, B-cell-depleted T cells, or PBMCs.

Per the original data handling: Amplification of reference gene primers was used by the study to estimate nucleated cell counts. Assay: immunoSEQ multiplex PCR; the TCRdb copy retains only in-frame clones and omits some. Clonal size and the V and J genes are those of that table, whereas D and trimming came from the DNA. The sample has about 150,000 clones, 70% to 85% seen once. Germline-derived CDR1 and CDR2 are ENHRY and SYGVKD. The V end was cut by 2 bases, the J end by 5 bases, with 3 bases between. This CDR3 is built from 11 residues. Material for sequencing was peripheral blood. This chain uses TRBV10-3 with TRBJ1-1, with D unresolved. The TCR originated in a woman aged 80 or over with acute or convalescent COVID-19. The CDR3 bases are TGTGCCATCAGTGAGCAGACTGAAGCTTTCTTT. This codes for CAISEQTEAFF.